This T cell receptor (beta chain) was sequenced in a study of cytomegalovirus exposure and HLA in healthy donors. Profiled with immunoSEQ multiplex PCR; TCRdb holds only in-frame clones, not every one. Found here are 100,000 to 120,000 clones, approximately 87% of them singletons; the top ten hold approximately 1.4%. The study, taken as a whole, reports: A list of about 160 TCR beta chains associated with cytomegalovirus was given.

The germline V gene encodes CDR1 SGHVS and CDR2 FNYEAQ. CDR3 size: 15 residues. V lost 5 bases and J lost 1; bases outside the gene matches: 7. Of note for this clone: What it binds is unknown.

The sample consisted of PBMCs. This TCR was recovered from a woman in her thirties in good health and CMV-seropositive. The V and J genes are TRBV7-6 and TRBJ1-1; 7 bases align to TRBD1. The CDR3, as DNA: TGTGCCAGCAGCCCCCGACAGGGTAAGAACACTGAAGCTTTCTTT. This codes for CASSPRQGKNTEAFF.